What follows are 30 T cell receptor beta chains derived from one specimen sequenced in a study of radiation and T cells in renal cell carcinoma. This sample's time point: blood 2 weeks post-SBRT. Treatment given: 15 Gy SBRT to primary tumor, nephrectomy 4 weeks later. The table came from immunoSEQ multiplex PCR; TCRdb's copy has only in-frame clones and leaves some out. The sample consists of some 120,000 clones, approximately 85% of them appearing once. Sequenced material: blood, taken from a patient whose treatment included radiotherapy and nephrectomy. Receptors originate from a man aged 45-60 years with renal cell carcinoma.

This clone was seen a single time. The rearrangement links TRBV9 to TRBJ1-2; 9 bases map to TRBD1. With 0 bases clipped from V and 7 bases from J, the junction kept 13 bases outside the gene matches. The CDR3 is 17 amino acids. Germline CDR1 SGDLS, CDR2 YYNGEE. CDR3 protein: CASSVDGTGTTMRGYTF. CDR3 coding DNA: TGTGCCAGCAGCGTAGATGGGACAGGGACGACTATGCGTGGCTACACCTTC.

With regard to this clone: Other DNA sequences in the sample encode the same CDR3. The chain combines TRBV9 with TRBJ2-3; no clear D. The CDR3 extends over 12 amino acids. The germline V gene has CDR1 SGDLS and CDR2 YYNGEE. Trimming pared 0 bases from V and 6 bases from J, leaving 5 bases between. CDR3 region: CASSVGYDTQYF. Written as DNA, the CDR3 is TGTGCCAGCAGCGTAGGGTATGATACGCAGTATTTT.

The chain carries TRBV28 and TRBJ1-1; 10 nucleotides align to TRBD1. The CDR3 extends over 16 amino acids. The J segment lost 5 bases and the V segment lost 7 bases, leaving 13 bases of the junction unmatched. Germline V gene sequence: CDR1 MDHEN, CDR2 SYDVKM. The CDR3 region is CASNRPGQGKFTEAFF. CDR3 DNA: TGTGCCAGCAACAGACCGGGACAGGGGAAGTTTACTGAAGCTTTCTTT. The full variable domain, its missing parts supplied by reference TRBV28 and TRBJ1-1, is DVKVTQSSRYLVKRTGEKVFLECVQDMDHENMFWYRQDPGLGLRLIYFSYDVKMKEKGDIPEGYSVSREKKERFSLILESASTNQTSMYLCASNRPGQGKFTEAFFGQGTRLTVV.

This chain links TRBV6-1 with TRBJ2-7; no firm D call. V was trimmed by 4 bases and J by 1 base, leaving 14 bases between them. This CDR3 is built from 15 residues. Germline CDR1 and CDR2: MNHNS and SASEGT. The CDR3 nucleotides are TGTGCCAGCAGTGGGGCCATTGGGCCTTCCTACGAGCAGTACTTC. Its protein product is CASSGAIGPSYEQYF.

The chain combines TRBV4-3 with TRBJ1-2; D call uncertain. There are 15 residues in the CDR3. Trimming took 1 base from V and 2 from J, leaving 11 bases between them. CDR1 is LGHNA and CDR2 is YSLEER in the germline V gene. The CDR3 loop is CASSQVWQENYGYTF. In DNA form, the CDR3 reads TGCGCCAGCAGCCAAGTTTGGCAGGAGAACTATGGCTACACCTTC.

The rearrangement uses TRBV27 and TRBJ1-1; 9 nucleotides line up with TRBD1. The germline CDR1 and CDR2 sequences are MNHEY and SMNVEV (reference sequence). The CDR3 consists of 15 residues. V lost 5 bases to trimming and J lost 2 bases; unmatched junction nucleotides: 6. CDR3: CASSPQGALNTEAFF. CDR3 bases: TGTGCCAGCAGTCCACAGGGGGCGCTTAACACTGAAGCTTTCTTT.

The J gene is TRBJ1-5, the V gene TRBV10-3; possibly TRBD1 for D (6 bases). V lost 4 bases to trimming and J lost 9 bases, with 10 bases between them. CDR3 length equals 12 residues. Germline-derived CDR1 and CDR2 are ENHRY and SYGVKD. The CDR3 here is CAISGGGLPQHF. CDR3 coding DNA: TGTGCCATCAGTGGAGGGGGGCTGCCCCAGCATTTT.

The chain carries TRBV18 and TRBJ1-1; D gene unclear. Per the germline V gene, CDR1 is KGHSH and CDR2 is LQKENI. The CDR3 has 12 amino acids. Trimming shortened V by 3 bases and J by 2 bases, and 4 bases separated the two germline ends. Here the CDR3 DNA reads TGTGCCAGCTCACCCTCCAACACTGAAGCTTTCTTT. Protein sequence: CASSPSNTEAFF.

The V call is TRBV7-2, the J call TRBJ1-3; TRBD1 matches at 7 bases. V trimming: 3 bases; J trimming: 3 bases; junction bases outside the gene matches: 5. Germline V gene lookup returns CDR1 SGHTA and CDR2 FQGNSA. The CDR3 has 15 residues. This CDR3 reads CASSFDGTVGNTIYF. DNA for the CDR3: TGTGCCAGCAGCTTCGACGGGACAGTTGGAAACACCATATATTTT.

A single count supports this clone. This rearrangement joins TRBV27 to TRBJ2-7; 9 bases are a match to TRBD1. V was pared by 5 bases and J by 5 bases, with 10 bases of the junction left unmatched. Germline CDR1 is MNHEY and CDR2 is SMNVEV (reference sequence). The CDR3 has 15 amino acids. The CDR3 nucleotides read TGTGCCAGCAGTCCACGGGGGACAGGGATCCACGAGCAGTACTTC. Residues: CASSPRGTGIHEQYF.

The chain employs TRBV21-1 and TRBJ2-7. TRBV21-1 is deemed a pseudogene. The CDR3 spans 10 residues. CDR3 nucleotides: TGTGCCAGCCCAAGGCACGAGCAGTACTTC. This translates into CASPRHEQYF.

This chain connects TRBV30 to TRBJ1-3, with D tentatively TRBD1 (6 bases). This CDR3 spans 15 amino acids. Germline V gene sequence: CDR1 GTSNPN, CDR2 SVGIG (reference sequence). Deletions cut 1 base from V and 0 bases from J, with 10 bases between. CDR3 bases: TGTGCCTGGAGTGGGGGGCTAAGCTCTGGAAACACCATATATTTT. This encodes CAWSGGLSSGNTIYF.

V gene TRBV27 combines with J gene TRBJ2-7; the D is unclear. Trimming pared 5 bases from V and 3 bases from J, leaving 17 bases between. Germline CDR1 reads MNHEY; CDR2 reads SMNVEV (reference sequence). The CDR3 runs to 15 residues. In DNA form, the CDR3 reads TGTGCCAGCAGTCCCTCAGCAGTACAGATCTACGAGCAGTACTTC. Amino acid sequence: CASSPSAVQIYEQYF.

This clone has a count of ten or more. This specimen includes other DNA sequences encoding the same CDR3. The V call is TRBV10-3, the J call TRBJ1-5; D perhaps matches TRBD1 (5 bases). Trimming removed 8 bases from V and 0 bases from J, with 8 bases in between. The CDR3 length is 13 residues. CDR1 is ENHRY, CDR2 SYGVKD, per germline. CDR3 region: CAIGTDSNQPQHF. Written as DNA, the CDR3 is TGTGCCATCGGGACGGATAGCAATCAGCCCCAGCATTTT.

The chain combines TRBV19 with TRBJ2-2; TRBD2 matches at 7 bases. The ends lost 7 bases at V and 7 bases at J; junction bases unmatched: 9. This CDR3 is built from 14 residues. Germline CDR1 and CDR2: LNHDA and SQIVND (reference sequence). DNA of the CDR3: TGTGCCAGTACCCCAGCGGGAACGGTCGGGGAGCTGTTTTTT. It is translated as CASTPAGTVGELFF.

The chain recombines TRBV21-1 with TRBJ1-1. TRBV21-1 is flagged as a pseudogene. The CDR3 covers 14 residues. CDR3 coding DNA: TGTGCCAGCAGCAAAGATTTGGGGAGAACTGAAGCTTTCTTT. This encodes CASSKDLGRTEAFF.

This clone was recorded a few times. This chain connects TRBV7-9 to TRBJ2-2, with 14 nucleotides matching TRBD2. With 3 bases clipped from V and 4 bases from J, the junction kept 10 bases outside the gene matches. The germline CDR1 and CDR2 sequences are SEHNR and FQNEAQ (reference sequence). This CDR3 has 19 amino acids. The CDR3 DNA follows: TGTGCCAGCAGCTTCCCCAGGGGACTAGCGGGGGACGCCACCGGGGAGCTGTTTTTT. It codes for CASSFPRGLAGDATGELFF.

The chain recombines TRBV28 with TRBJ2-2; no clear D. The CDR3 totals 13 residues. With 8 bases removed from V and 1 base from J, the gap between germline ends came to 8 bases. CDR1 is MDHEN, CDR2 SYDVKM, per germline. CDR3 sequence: CASATGNTGELFF. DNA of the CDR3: TGTGCCAGCGCGACGGGGAACACCGGGGAGCTGTTTTTT.

The CDR3 DNA reads as TGTGCCAGCTCTTCGACTAGCGGGATTCTCTTCTACGAGCAGTACTTC. This translates into CASSSTSGILFYEQYF. The chain is built from TRBV28 and TRBJ2-7; 11 positions agree with TRBD2. CDR3 length: 16 amino acids. Unmatched junction bases numbered 12, after V lost 8 bases and J lost 3 bases. Germline loops: CDR1 MDHEN, CDR2 SYDVKM.

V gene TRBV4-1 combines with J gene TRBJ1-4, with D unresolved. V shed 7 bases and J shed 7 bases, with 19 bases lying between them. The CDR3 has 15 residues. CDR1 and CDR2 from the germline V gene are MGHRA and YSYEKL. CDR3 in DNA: TGCGCCAGCACCACCCCAGGAAGGGCGGGTGAAAAACTGTTTTTT. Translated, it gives CASTTPGRAGEKLFF.

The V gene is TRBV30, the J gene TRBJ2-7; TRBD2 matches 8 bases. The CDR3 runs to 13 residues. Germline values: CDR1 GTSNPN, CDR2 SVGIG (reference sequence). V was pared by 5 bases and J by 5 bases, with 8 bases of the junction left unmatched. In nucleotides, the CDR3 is TGTGCCTGGGGGGGACTAGTAATTCACGAGCAGTACTTC. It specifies CAWGGLVIHEQYF.

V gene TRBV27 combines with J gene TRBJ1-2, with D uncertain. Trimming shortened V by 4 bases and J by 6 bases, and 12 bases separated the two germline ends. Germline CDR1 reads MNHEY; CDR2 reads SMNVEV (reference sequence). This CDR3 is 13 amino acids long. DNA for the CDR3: TGTGCCAGCAGTTCTGCCGGGTGGGATGGCTACACCTTC. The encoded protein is CASSSAGWDGYTF.

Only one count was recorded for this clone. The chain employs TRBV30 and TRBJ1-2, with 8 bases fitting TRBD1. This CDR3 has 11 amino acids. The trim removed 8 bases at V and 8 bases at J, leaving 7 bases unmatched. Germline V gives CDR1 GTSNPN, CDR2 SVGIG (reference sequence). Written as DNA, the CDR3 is TGTGCCGGTGACAGGGGAGAGGGCTACACCTTC. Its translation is CAGDRGEGYTF.

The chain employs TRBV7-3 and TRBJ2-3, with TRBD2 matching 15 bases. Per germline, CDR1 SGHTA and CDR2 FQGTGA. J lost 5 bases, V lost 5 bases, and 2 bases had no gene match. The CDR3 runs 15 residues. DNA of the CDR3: TGTGCCAGCAGCGTGGGACTAGCGGGGGGAGATACGCAGTATTTT. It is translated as CASSVGLAGGDTQYF.

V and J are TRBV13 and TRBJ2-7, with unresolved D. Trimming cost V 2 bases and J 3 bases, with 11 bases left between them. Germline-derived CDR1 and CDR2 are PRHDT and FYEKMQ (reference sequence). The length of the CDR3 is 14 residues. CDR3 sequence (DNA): TGTGCCAGCAGCTTATTGCAGACGGACTACGAGCAGTACTTC. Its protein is CASSLLQTDYEQYF.

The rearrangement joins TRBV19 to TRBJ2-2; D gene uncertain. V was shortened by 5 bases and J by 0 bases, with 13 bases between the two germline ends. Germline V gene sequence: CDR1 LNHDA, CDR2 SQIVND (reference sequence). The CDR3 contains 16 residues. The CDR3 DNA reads TGTGCCAGTAGTCCCTCGACTGAAGCGAACACCGGGGAGCTGTTTTTT. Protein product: CASSPSTEANTGELFF.

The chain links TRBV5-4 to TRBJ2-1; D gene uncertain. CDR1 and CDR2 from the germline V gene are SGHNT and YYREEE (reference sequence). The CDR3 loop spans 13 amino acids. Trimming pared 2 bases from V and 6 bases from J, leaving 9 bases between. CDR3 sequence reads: CASSLSLSNEQFF. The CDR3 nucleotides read TGTGCCAGCAGCTTAAGTCTGAGCAATGAGCAGTTCTTC.

CDR3 protein: CAISALAGSYEQYF. The CDR3 coding sequence is TGTGCCATCAGTGCACTAGCGGGGTCCTACGAGCAGTACTTC. The chain employs TRBV10-3 and TRBJ2-7, with TRBD2 matching 10 bases. Germline-derived CDR1 and CDR2 are ENHRY and SYGVKD. The CDR3 consists of 14 residues. V lost 4 bases to trimming and J lost 1 base; unmatched junction nucleotides: 1.

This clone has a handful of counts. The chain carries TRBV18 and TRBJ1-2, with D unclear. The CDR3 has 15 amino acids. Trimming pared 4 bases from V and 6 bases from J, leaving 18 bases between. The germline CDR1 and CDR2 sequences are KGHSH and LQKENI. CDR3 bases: TGTGCCAGCTCACAACCTGGGAACCGGTTGGATGGCTACACCTTC. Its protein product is CASSQPGNRLDGYTF.

CDR3 residues: CASSPGISDGYTF. The CDR3 DNA sequence: TGTGCCAGCTCACCAGGCATCTCTGATGGCTACACCTTC. The chain employs TRBV18 and TRBJ1-2, with D hard to call. The V and J ends lost 2 bases and 6 bases respectively, with 10 bases between them. This CDR3 is built from 13 residues. Germline V lookup: CDR1 KGHSH, CDR2 LQKENI.